The 3 T cell receptor beta chains listed next were all sequenced from one sample in a study of blood T cell repertoires in COVID-19. Data came from immunoSEQ multiplex PCR; TCRdb stores just in-frame clones and leaves some out. Among about 140,000 clones listed, 86% were seen once. Sequencing was done on a sample of peripheral blood. The receptors were gathered from a woman between 55 and 75 years old with acute or convalescent COVID-19.

The rearrangement joins TRBV30 to TRBJ1-2, with D unclear. The CDR3 is made up of 12 amino acids. V lost 5 bases and J lost 3, with 10 bases in between. The germline V gene encodes CDR1 GTSNPN and CDR2 SVGIG (reference sequence). The CDR3 nucleotides are TGTGCCTGGGCCCCCCGGGACTATGGCTACACCTTC. This encodes CAWAPRDYGYTF.

This chain uses TRBV5-1 with TRBJ2-1, with D maybe TRBD1 (5 bases). V dropped 0 bases and J dropped 10 bases, with 14 bases sitting between them. This CDR3 is 14 amino acids long. The germline CDR1 and CDR2 sequences are SGHRS and YFSETQ. The chain's CDR3 is CASSLDSSWGEQFF. CDR3 coding DNA: TGCGCCAGCAGCTTGGACTCCAGCTGGGGCGAGCAGTTCTTC. Supplemented by reference TRBV5-1 and TRBJ2-1, the full variable domain reads KAGVTQTPRYLIKTRGQQVTLSCSPISGHRSVSWYQQTPGQGLQFLFEYFSETQRNKGNFPGRFSGRQFSNSRSEMNVSTLELGDSALYLCASSLDSSWGEQFFGPGTRLTVL.

The chain employs TRBV11-2 and TRBJ2-2; TRBD2 matches at 7 bases. The germline V gene encodes CDR1 SGHAT and CDR2 FQNNGV. There are 14 residues in the CDR3. V was clipped by 5 bases and J by 7 bases; unmatched bases: 7. CDR3 in amino acids: CASSPFRGDGELFF. CDR3 DNA sequence: TGTGCCAGCAGCCCTTTTCGGGGGGACGGGGAGCTGTTTTTT.